The T cell receptor (beta chain) under discussion was sequenced for a study of CD8 T cells in ankylosing spondylitis. This clonotype has at least ten counts. No antigen is known for it. TCR beta libraries were made by quantitative 5'-RACE with molecular barcodes. MiXCR, run by TCRdb on the 5' RACE reads, gives a single entry per CDR3 protein. Of 130,000 to 150,000 distinct CDR3 sequences detected, roughly 8.8% appear once; the ten largest clones hold 7.3%. Study results and limitations: About 8 highly homologous variants made up a TCR beta motif that seemed to typify ankylosing spondylitis blood. Reportedly, matched ankylosing spondylitis synovial fluid was significantly enriched for disease-linked clones. Before this, some motif variants had been reported in reactive arthritis synovial fluid and blood.

V shed 0 bases and J shed 10 bases, with 13 bases lying between them. The CDR3 length is 15 residues. Germline V gene lookup returns CDR1 SGHAT and CDR2 FQNNGV. Sequenced: synovial fluid, either unsorted or a sorted T cell fraction (not recorded which). This TCR came from a male donor with ankylosing spondylitis. V is TRBV11-2 and J is TRBJ1-6; D is unresolved. Here the CDR3 reads CASSLETYPSSPLHF. As DNA, the CDR3 is TGTGCCAGCAGCTTAGAGACGTACCCCTCCTCACCCCTCCACTTT.